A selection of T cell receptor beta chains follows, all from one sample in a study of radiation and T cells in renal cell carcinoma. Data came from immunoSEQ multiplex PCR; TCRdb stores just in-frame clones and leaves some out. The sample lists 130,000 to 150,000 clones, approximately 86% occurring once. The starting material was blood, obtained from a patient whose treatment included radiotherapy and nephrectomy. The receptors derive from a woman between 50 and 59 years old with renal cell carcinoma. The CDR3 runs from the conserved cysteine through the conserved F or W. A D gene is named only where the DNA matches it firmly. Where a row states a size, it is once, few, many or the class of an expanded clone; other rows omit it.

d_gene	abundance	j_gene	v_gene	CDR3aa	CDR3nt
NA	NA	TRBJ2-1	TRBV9	CASSVEPVGPNEQFF	TGTGCCAGCAGCGTAGAACCGGTGGGCCCCAATGAGCAGTTCTTC
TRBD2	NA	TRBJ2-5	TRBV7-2	CASDRQGLAGGIQETQYF	TGTGCCAGCGATCGACAGGGCTTAGCGGGAGGGATCCAAGAGACCCAGTACTTC
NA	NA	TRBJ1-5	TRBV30	CAWSRGAWVNQPQHF	TGTGCCTGGAGTCGGGGGGCGTGGGTCAATCAGCCCCAGCATTTT
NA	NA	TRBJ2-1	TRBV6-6	CASSYSTSSYNEQFF	TGTGCCAGCAGTTACTCGACTAGCTCCTACAATGAGCAGTTCTTC
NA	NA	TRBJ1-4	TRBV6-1	CASSEYGGGPNEKLFF	TGTGCCAGCAGTGAATATGGTGGGGGGCCTAATGAAAAACTGTTTTTT
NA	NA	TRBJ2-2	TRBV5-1	CASSFLISNTGELFF	TGCGCCAGCAGCTTCTTAATCTCCAACACCGGGGAGCTGTTTTTT
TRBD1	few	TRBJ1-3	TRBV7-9	CASSSTQGENTIYF	TGTGCCAGCAGCTCGACGCAGGGGGAAAACACCATATATTTT
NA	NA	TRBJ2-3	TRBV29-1	CSYTRTADTQYF	TGCAGCTATACCCGGACAGCTGATACGCAGTATTTT
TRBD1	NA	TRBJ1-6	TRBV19	CASSIGQGTSPLHF	TGTGCCAGTAGTATCGGACAGGGCACTTCACCCCTCCACTTT
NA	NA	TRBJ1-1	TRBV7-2	CASSFRDPGTEAFF	TGTGCCAGCAGCTTCCGGGACCCGGGGACTGAAGCTTTCTTT
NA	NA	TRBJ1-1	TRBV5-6	CASSRGTEAFF	TGTGCCAGCAGTCGGGGAACTGAAGCTTTCTTT
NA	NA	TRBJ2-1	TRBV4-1	CASSSLGTSRAYNEQFF	TGCGCCAGCAGCTCTCTTGGGACGTCCCGTGCTTACAATGAGCAGTTCTTC
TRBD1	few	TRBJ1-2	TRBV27	CASSLRTGVLGYGYTF	TGTGCCAGCAGTTTGAGGACAGGGGTCCTTGGCTATGGCTACACCTTC
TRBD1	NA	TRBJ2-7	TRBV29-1	CSAARQGAGNEQYF	TGCAGCGCGGCCAGACAGGGGGCAGGGAACGAGCAGTACTTC
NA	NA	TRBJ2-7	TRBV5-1	CASSLWLGTYEQYF	TGCGCCAGCAGCTTGTGGCTTGGGACCTACGAGCAGTACTTC
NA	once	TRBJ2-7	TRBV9	CASSVEAHEQYF	TGTGCCAGCAGCGTAGAAGCCCACGAGCAGTACTTC
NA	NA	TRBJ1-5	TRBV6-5	CASTSSGENQPQHF	TGTGCCAGCACCTCTTCGGGTGAGAATCAGCCCCAGCATTTT